Included here is one TCR beta chain sequence, with context. Its specificity is not known. This sample was taken from a study of vaccination and CD4 T cells after COVID-19. V lost 6 bases, J lost 4 bases, and 13 bases lay in between. This CDR3 is built from 14 residues. Germline V lookup: CDR1 DFQATT, CDR2 SNEGSKA (reference sequence). Time point indicated: late sampling 161 to 241 days after vaccination in a few convalescent patients. Sample treatment: approximately 9-day PBMC culture with coronavirus spike peptide pools or control peptides (ViraFEST assay). Cultured CD4+ T cell DNA was sequenced using the Oncomine TCR Beta short-read assay. In TCRdb, the PCR reads were re-called with MiXCR into one record per CDR3 protein. The table records 23,000 or so distinct CDR3 sequences, 43% of them present only once.

The sequence was obtained from a human donor who had recovered from COVID-19. The gene calls are TRBV20-1 and TRBJ2-6; D gene ambiguous. Here the sequenced sample was CD4+ T cells from blood, cultured in vitro, taken about 7 months after SARS-CoV-2 vaccination. This CDR3 reads CSALSSSGANVLTF. As DNA, the CDR3 is TGCAGTGCCCTGTCTTCTTCAGGGGCCAACGTCCTGACTTTC.